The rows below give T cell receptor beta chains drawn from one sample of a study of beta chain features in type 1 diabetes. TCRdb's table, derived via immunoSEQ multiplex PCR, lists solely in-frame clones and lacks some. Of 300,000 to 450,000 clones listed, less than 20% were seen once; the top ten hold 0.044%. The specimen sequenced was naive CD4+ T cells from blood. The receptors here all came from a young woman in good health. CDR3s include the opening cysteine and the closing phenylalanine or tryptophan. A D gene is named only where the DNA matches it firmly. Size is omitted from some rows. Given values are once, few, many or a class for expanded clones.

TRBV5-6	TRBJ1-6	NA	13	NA	CASSSPPYSPLHF	TGTGCCAGCAGTTCTCCCCCTTATTCACCCCTCCACTTT
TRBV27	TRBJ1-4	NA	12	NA	CASSPEGGKLFF	TGTGCCAGCAGTCCCGAGGGTGGAAAACTGTTTTTT
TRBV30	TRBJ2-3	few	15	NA	CAWSNRDTRTDTQYF	TGTGCCTGGAGTAACCGGGACACCCGCACAGATACGCAGTATTTT
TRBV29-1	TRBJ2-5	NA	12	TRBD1	CSARTGGETQYF	TGCAGCGCAAGGACAGGGGGGGAGACCCAGTACTTC
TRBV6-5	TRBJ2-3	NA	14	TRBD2	CASSWTSRADTQYF	TGTGCCAGCAGTTGGACTAGCCGCGCAGATACGCAGTATTTT
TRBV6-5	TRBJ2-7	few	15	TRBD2	CASSYSGAGVNEQYF	TGTGCCAGCAGTTACTCGGGAGCGGGAGTCAACGAGCAGTACTTC
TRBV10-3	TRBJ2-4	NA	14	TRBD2	CAISEGTSGTFQYF	TGTGCCATCAGTGAGGGAACTAGCGGGACCTTTCAGTACTTC
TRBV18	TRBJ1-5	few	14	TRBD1	CASSPGTGYQPQHF	TGTGCCAGCTCACCAGGGACAGGGTATCAGCCCCAGCATTTT
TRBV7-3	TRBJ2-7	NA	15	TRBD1	CASSLVGQGSYEQYF	TGTGCCAGCAGCTTAGTGGGACAGGGGTCCTACGAGCAGTACTTC
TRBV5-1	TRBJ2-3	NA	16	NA	CASSLAPTRGTDTQYF	TGCGCCAGCAGCTTGGCCCCAACCCGGGGTACGGATACGCAGTATTTT
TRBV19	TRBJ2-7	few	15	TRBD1	CASSTTGGSSYEQYF	TGTGCCAGTAGTACGACAGGGGGTTCGTCCTACGAGCAGTACTTC
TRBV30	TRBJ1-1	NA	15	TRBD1	CAWSTKGAGGTEAFF	TGTGCCTGGAGTACAAAGGGGGCCGGAGGCACTGAAGCTTTCTTT
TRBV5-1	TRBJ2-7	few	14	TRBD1	CASKPGTGGYEQYF	TGCGCCAGCAAACCTGGGACAGGGGGCTACGAGCAGTACTTC
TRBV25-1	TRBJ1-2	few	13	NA	CASSEGAHYGYTF	TGTGCCAGCAGTGAAGGGGCACACTATGGCTACACCTTC
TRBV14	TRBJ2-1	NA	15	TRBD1	CASSQGDRVFDEQFF	TGTGCCAGCAGCCAGGGGGACAGGGTCTTCGATGAGCAGTTCTTC
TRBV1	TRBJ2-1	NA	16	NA	CTSSQVSSSSYNEQFF	TGCACCAGCAGCCAAGTGAGTAGCAGCTCCTACAATGAGCAGTTCTTC
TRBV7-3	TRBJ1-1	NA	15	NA	CASSLTWQENTEAFF	TGTGCCAGCAGCTTAACGTGGCAGGAGAACACTGAAGCTTTCTTT
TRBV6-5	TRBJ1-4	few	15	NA	CASSPRGGTNEKLFF	TGTGCCAGCAGTCCTAGGGGGGGGACTAATGAAAAACTGTTTTTT
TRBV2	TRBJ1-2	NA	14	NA	CASSARQDPYGYTF	TGTGCCAGCAGTGCCCGACAGGATCCTTATGGCTACACCTTC
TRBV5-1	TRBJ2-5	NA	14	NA	CASSEDSIQETQYF	TGCGCCAGCAGTGAGGACAGTATCCAAGAGACCCAGTACTTC
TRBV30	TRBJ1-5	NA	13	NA	CACGGGSNQPQHF	TGTGCCTGCGGAGGAGGGTCCAATCAGCCCCAGCATTTT
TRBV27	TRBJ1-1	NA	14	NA	CASSLERVGTEAFF	TGTGCCAGCAGTCTGGAGCGGGTCGGGACTGAAGCTTTCTTT
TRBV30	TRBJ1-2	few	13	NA	CGLQGFVNYGYTF	TGTGGTCTGCAGGGCTTCGTTAACTATGGCTACACCTTC
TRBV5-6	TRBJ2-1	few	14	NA	CASSPGGRFNEQFF	TGTGCCAGCAGCCCGGGGGGCCGGTTCAATGAGCAGTTCTTC
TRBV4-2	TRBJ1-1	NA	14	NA	CASSQVSRNTEAFF	TGTGCCAGCAGCCAAGTTAGCAGAAACACTGAAGCTTTCTTT
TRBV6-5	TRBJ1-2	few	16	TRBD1	CASSSRPGQGGYGYTF	TGTGCCAGCAGTTCTAGGCCGGGACAGGGAGGCTATGGCTACACCTTC
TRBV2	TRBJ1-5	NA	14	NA	CASSRTDLNQPQHF	TGTGCCAGCAGTCGGACAGACCTCAATCAGCCCCAGCATTTT
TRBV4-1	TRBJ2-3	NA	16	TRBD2	CASRQGLARGVDTQYF	TGCGCCAGCAGGCAGGGACTAGCAAGGGGGGTAGATACGCAGTATTTT
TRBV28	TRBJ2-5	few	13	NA	CASSFGLGETQYF	TGTGCCAGCAGTTTCGGGTTGGGAGAGACCCAGTACTTC
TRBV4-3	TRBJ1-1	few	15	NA	CASSQPGSMNTEAFF	TGCGCCAGCAGCCAACCAGGGTCCATGAACACTGAAGCTTTCTTT
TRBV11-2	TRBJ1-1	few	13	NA	CASSLDGVTEAFF	TGTGCCAGCAGCCTAGACGGGGTCACTGAAGCTTTCTTT
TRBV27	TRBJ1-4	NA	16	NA	CASSPLQNVFLEKLFF	TGTGCCAGCAGTCCCCTACAGAACGTGTTCCTTGAAAAACTGTTTTTT
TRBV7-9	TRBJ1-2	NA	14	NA	CASSLGQGGYGYTF	TGTGCCAGCAGCTTAGGGCAGGGAGGCTATGGCTACACCTTC
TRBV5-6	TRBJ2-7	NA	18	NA	CASSLGLADPLSPYEQYF	TGTGCCAGCAGCTTGGGGTTAGCGGATCCCTTATCCCCCTACGAGCAGTACTTC
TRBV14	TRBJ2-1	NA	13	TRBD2	CASSQDRLAGPFF	TGTGCCAGCAGCCAAGATCGGCTAGCGGGGCCGTTCTTC
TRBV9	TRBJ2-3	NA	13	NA	CASSVETKDTQYF	TGTGCCAGCAGCGTAGAGACTAAAGATACGCAGTATTTT
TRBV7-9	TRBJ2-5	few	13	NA	CASSPRSQETQYF	TGTGCCAGCAGCCCCCGGAGCCAAGAGACCCAGTACTTC
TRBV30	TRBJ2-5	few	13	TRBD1	CAWSGQGAETQYF	TGTGCCTGGAGTGGACAGGGGGCGGAGACCCAGTACTTC
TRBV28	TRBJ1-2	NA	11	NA	CATGHSLGYTF	TGTGCCACGGGACACTCGCTTGGCTACACCTTC
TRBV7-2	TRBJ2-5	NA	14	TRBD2	CASRPGGSSGTQYF	TGTGCCAGCAGACCCGGGGGGTCCTCAGGGACCCAGTACTTC
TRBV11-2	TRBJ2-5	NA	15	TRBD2	CASRETSGGQETQYF	TGTGCCAGCAGGGAGACTAGCGGGGGCCAAGAGACCCAGTACTTC
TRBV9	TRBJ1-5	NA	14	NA	CASSVESGNQPQHF	TGTGCCAGCAGCGTAGAGAGCGGCAATCAGCCCCAGCATTTT
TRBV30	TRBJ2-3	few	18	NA	CAWSVGLGGALSTDTQYF	TGTGCCTGGAGTGTAGGGCTAGGGGGAGCTTTGAGCACAGATACGCAGTATTTT
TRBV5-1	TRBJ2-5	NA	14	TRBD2	CASSLSGSPGTQYF	TGCGCCAGCAGCCTCAGCGGGAGCCCCGGGACCCAGTACTTC
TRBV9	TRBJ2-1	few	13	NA	CASSVGGQSEQFF	TGTGCCAGCAGCGTCGGGGGACAGAGTGAGCAGTTCTTC
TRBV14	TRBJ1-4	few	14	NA	CASSLSGLRGKLFF	TGTGCCAGCAGCCTTTCCGGGTTGCGGGGAAAACTGTTTTTT
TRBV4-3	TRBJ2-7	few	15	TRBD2	CASREGTSGGYEQYF	TGCGCCAGCAGGGAAGGGACTAGCGGGGGTTACGAGCAGTACTTC
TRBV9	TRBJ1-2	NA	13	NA	CASSATGDDGYTF	TGTGCCAGCAGCGCCACAGGTGACGATGGCTACACCTTC
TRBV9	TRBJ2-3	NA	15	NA	CASSHRGEVPDTQYF	TGTGCCAGCAGCCATAGAGGAGAGGTCCCAGATACGCAGTATTTT